This T cell receptor beta chain was retrieved from a study of OX40 agonist ivuxolimab in advanced cancers. Turning to the study itself: Dose-escalation patients had hepatocellular carcinoma, melanoma, renal cell or head and neck cancer.

Notes on this clone: What it binds is unknown.

The method was immunoSEQ multiplex PCR; TCRdb's version includes in-frame clones alone and lacks a portion of them. This sample has around 40,000 clones, with about 90% found just once. Study-level findings and limits: Expanded clones belonging to CD8+ T cells outnumbered, on average, those of CD4+. Certain nonresponding patients likewise had low normalized T-cell clonal expansion.

Anyone with autoimmune disease history or systemic immunosuppression was excluded. CDR1 is LGHNA and CDR2 is YSLEER in the germline V gene. Losses at the gene ends were 1 base for V and 0 bases for J; bases not matched to a gene: 11. CDR3 length: 19 amino acids. The clonotype was recovered from an adult with an advanced solid tumor such as melanoma, head and neck, liver or kidney cancer. The sample here was CD4+ or CD8+ T cells sorted from blood, taken in a trial of the OX40 agonist ivuxolimab. The V call is TRBV4-3, the J call TRBJ2-1, with TRBD2 identical over 8 bases. CDR3 sequence reads: CASSQVGTAGGLSYNEQFF. The CDR3 DNA reads TGCGCCAGCAGCCAAGTCGGGACGGCGGGAGGCCTCTCCTACAATGAGCAGTTCTTC.